Sequencing of this T cell receptor beta chain was carried out in a study of blood T cell repertoires in COVID-19. Study in general: Material from acute and convalescent COVID-19 was sourced from the United States, Italy and Spain. T cells, B-cell-depleted T cells, or PBMCs supplied cDNA or gDNA.

How the authors handled the data: It was from reference gene primer amplification that nucleated cell counts were estimated. Method: immunoSEQ multiplex PCR; TCRdb's copy keeps in-frame clones and lacks some. The V and J calls and clone size were taken over from that table, and D and trimming were inferred from the DNA. Here the sample spans some 130,000 clones, roughly four fifths being singletons. Germline CDR1 and CDR2: SGHRS and YFSETQ. This CDR3 contains 15 residues. V was clipped by 0 bases and J by 0 bases, with 10 bases between them. The V gene is TRBV5-1, the J gene TRBJ2-7; TRBD1 is a possible D gene (5 bases). The sample taken for sequencing was peripheral blood. This clonotype was sampled from a human donor in a cohort sampled during active COVID-19. CDR3: CASSLGQQSSYEQYF. The CDR3 bases are TGCGCCAGCAGCTTGGGACAGCAGAGCTCCTACGAGCAGTACTTC.